The clone carrying this T cell receptor (beta chain) was detected ten times or more. Its antigen is still unknown. Each TCR transcript was tagged with a 10-nucleotide random UMI during 5'RACE. TCRdb fed the 5' RACE reads into MiXCR, producing one record per CDR3 protein. This table holds roughly 30,000 distinct CDR3 sequences, around 21% found once. The sorted libraries started from around 1 million CD4+ or CD8+ T cells. The germline V and J ends were trimmed by 10 bases and 1 base, with 7 bases remaining between them. The CDR3 is 11 residues long. Germline loops: CDR1 SGHVS, CDR2 FNYEAQ. The data were obtained in a study of neurological immune-mediated disorders. Study-wide results and limits: Subjects shared no identical expanded-clone CDR3 amino acid sequences, suggesting private TCR-beta repertoires in all groups.

The clonotype originates from a man aged 45-60 years with HTLV-1-associated myelopathy (HAM/TSP). What was sequenced was CD4+ T cells from blood. The chain links TRBV7-6 to TRBJ1-1; D remains unclear. Written as DNA, the CDR3 is TGTGCCACCCGATCGAACACTGAAGCTTTCTTT. This gives the protein CATRSNTEAFF.